These 27 T cell receptor beta chains originate from one sample sequenced in a study of ipilimumab plus nivolumab after autologous stem cell transplantation. Here immunoSEQ multiplex PCR was the method, and the copy in TCRdb shows in-frame clones only, minus some. This table holds some 87,000 clones, 75% to 85% found once. Sequenced material: PBMCs, taken in a trial of ipilimumab plus nivolumab as post-transplant consolidation. These receptor sequences come from a male donor with diffuse large B-cell lymphoma.

V usage is TRBV19 and J usage is TRBJ1-3; D perhaps matches TRBD1 (5 bases). Trimming cost V 9 bases and J 4 bases, with 16 bases left between them. Germline V lookup: CDR1 LNHDA, CDR2 SQIVND (reference sequence). CDR3 length: 14 amino acids. The CDR3 spells CASHNSGSGNTIYF. CDR3 in DNA: TGTGCCAGCCACAACTCAGGGAGCGGAAACACCATATATTTT.

V usage is TRBV18 and J usage is TRBJ1-1; no clear D gene. The V end lost 2 bases, the J end lost 1 base, and 11 bases lay between the germline ends. CDR1 is KGHSH, CDR2 LQKENI, per germline. The CDR3 sequence is 15 residues long. The DNA for the CDR3 is TGTGCCAGCTCACCAGGACTCTCCCCGAACACTGAAGCTTTCTTT. Amino acid sequence: CASSPGLSPNTEAFF.

The J gene is TRBJ2-3, the V gene TRBV5-4; 12 bases are shared with TRBD2. The CDR3 loop spans 16 amino acids. Unmatched junction bases numbered 2, after V lost 1 base and J lost 2 bases. The V gene's germline CDR1 is SGHNT and CDR2 YYREEE (reference sequence). Here the CDR3 reads CASSLRLAGDTDTQYF. In nucleotides, the CDR3 is TGTGCCAGCAGCTTGCGACTAGCGGGGGACACAGATACGCAGTATTTT.

This clone was counted a few times. V is TRBV7-2 and J is TRBJ1-2, with D perhaps matching TRBD1 (6 bases). V lost 5 bases to trimming and J lost 6 bases, with 10 bases between them. The CDR3 has 12 amino acids. Germline lookup yields CDR1 SGHTA and CDR2 FQGNSA. Written as DNA, the CDR3 is TGTGCCAGCAGCAACGACAGGAATGGCTACACCTTC. Its translation: CASSNDRNGYTF.

This clone was found once. The rearrangement uses TRBV5-8 and TRBJ2-4; D might be TRBD2 (6 bases). Per germline, CDR1 SGHTS and CDR2 YDEGEE. CDR3 length equals 14 residues. Trimming shortened V by 7 bases and J by 8 bases, and 19 bases separated the two germline ends. This CDR3 reads CASLRELAWDIQYF. Written as DNA, the CDR3 is TGTGCCAGCCTCCGGGAGCTTGCTTGGGACATTCAGTACTTC.

The chain recombines TRBV29-1 with TRBJ2-4; possible D gene TRBD2, 7 bases. Germline V gene sequence: CDR1 SQVTM, CDR2 ANQGSEA. There are 17 residues in the CDR3. V shed 6 bases and J shed 0 bases, with 21 bases lying between them. Written as DNA, the CDR3 is TGCAGCGTCCGGGGGGCCTCTAGCGGACTAGCCAAAAACATTCAGTACTTC. Residues: CSVRGASSGLAKNIQYF. Filled out from reference TRBV29-1 and TRBJ2-4, the complete variable domain reads SAVISQKPSRDICQRGTSLTIQCQVDSQVTMMFWYRQQPGQSLTLIATANQGSEATYESGFVIDKFPISRPNLTFSTLTVSNMSPEDSSIYLCSVRGASSGLAKNIQYFGAGTRLSVL.

The chain carries TRBV29-1 and TRBJ2-1, with TRBD1 matching over 10 bases. CDR1 is SQVTM and CDR2 is ANQGSEA in the germline V gene. The CDR3 sequence is 13 residues long. J was trimmed by 10 bases and V by 4 bases; bases with no gene match: 7. Here the CDR3 DNA reads TGCAGCGTTGGGGACAGGGGCACTGGGGAGCAGTTCTTC. This sequence encodes CSVGDRGTGEQFF.

The J gene is TRBJ1-6, the V gene TRBV7-8; no reliable D call. The CDR3 contains 17 residues. V dropped 5 bases and J dropped 5 bases, with 19 bases sitting between them. Germline assignment: CDR1 SGHVS and CDR2 FQNEAQ. CDR3 loop: CASSRPLGRVDNSPLHF. The CDR3 DNA follows: TGTGCCAGCAGCCGACCACTCGGACGGGTAGATAATTCACCCCTCCACTTT.

This chain links TRBV15 with TRBJ2-2; no definite D call. CDR1 is LNHNV and CDR2 is YYDKDF in the germline V gene (reference sequence). The V gene lost 0 bases and the J gene lost 6 bases, with 8 bases spanning the gap. The CDR3 is 14 amino acids. The CDR3 DNA reads as TGTGCCACCAGCAGAGATCCCCGGGCCGGGGAGCTGTTTTTT. Encoded protein: CATSRDPRAGELFF.

This clone was seen a single time. The V call is TRBV7-8, the J call TRBJ1-2, with TRBD1 matching over 10 bases. Looked up from germline, CDR1 is SGHVS and CDR2 is FQNEAQ. The CDR3 has 14 amino acids. The V segment lost 5 bases and the J segment 5 bases; nucleotides outside the gene matches: 5. This CDR3 is CASSLGQGEYGYTF. For the CDR3, the DNA is TGTGCCAGCAGCCTCGGACAGGGGGAGTATGGCTACACCTTC.

In its sample, this clone was seen once. V is TRBV5-4 and J is TRBJ2-5, with 7 nucleotides matching TRBD2. CDR1 SGHNT and CDR2 YYREEE come from the germline V gene (reference sequence). V shed 2 bases, J shed 3 bases, and the junction held 1 base outside the gene matches. The CDR3 has 13 residues. The CDR3: CASSLGTKETQYF. As DNA, the CDR3 is TGTGCCAGCAGCTTAGGGACTAAAGAGACCCAGTACTTC.

The chain's CDR3 is CASSRDRVNEQFF. The CDR3 DNA is TGCGCCAGCAGCCGGGACAGGGTCAATGAGCAGTTCTTC. The V and J genes are TRBV5-1 and TRBJ2-1; 9 bases are shared with TRBD1. Trimming took 4 bases from V and 6 from J; bases not matched to a gene: 2. Per the germline V gene, CDR1 is SGHRS and CDR2 is YFSETQ. The CDR3 runs to 13 residues.

This chain uses TRBV6-1 with TRBJ2-7, with D unresolved. The germline V gene has CDR1 MNHNS and CDR2 SASEGT. There are 14 residues in the CDR3. V was clipped by 0 bases and J by 4 bases, with 10 bases between them. CDR3 in amino acids: CASSEAWQNYEQYF. The CDR3 nucleotides are TGTGCCAGCAGTGAAGCTTGGCAGAATTACGAGCAGTACTTC.

The chain combines TRBV7-9 with TRBJ2-7, with 15 bases lining up with TRBD2. This CDR3 contains 17 residues. Germline lookup yields CDR1 SEHNR and CDR2 FQNEAQ (reference sequence). With 5 bases clipped from V and 5 bases from J, the junction kept 10 bases outside the gene matches. This CDR3 is CASSPRTSGGVPDEQYF. DNA of the CDR3: TGTGCCAGCAGCCCCCGGACTAGCGGGGGGGTACCCGACGAGCAGTACTTC.

The V and J genes are TRBV4-2 and TRBJ2-7; a possible D gene is TRBD2 (5 bases). V dropped 1 base and J dropped 5 bases, with 15 bases sitting between them. The germline V gene has CDR1 LGHNA and CDR2 YNFKEQ. The CDR3 extends over 15 amino acids. The CDR3 region is CASSQGRAKRDEQYF. Written as DNA, the CDR3 is TGTGCCAGCAGCCAAGGCCGGGCCAAGAGGGACGAGCAGTACTTC.

V usage is TRBV5-4 and J usage is TRBJ1-1, with D unclear. The CDR3 is 12 residues long. Trimming removed 4 bases at V and 7 bases at J, with 11 bases between. From germline, CDR1 is SGHNT and CDR2 YYREEE (reference sequence). The DNA for the CDR3 is TGTGCCAGCAGCCCCCAGACGGGTGAAGCTTTCTTT. Translating gives CASSPQTGEAFF.

The V call is TRBV7-2, the J call TRBJ1-5; D is uncertain. Per the germline V gene, CDR1 is SGHTA and CDR2 is FQGNSA. V lost 0 bases, J lost 11 bases, and 8 bases lay in between. The CDR3 runs 12 residues. This CDR3 is CASSLALGTQHF. The CDR3 DNA is TGTGCCAGCAGCTTAGCGTTGGGGACCCAGCATTTT. Looking up the rest from reference TRBV7-2 and TRBJ1-5 gives the full variable domain: GAGVSQSPSNKVTEKGKDVELRCDPISGHTALYWYRQSLGQGLEFLIYFQGNSAPDKSGLPSDRFSAERTGGSVSTLTIQRTQQEDSAVYLCASSLALGTQHFGDGTRLSIL.

This clone appeared once. The chain combines TRBV19 with TRBJ2-7, with D possibly TRBD2 on 6 matching bases. The CDR3 spans 15 residues. CDR1 and CDR2 from the germline V gene are LNHDA and SQIVND (reference sequence). Trimming pared 1 base from V and 3 bases from J, leaving 13 bases between. Written as DNA, the CDR3 is TGTGCCAGTAGTATAGGTCTAGCGCGCAACTACGAGCAGTACTTC. This translates into CASSIGLARNYEQYF.

The rearrangement uses TRBV4-2 and TRBJ2-3; a weak D match, TRBD2 (6 bases). CDR1 is LGHNA and CDR2 is YNFKEQ in the germline V gene. CDR3 length equals 17 residues. Trimming took 1 base from V and 0 from J, leaving 14 bases between them. CDR3 protein: CASSQGALARSTDTQYF. CDR3 bases: TGTGCCAGCAGCCAAGGGGCCCTAGCGAGAAGCACAGATACGCAGTATTTT.

The chain uses TRBV18 and TRBJ1-4; D gene unclear. V was shortened by 2 bases and J by 4 bases, with 8 bases between the two germline ends. The CDR3 spans 14 residues. Germline CDR1 and CDR2: KGHSH and LQKENI. This CDR3 reads CASSPEVVNEKLFF. CDR3 nucleotide sequence: TGTGCCAGCTCACCAGAGGTAGTTAATGAAAAACTGTTTTTT.

The rearrangement links TRBV18 to TRBJ2-7, with 9 nucleotides matching TRBD1. The CDR3 totals 14 residues. The germline gives CDR1 KGHSH, CDR2 LQKENI. V lost 5 bases, J lost 3 bases, and 5 bases stayed unmatched. CDR3 in amino acids: CASSAGTGHYEQYF. CDR3 bases: TGTGCCAGCTCAGCTGGGACAGGGCACTACGAGCAGTACTTC. The full variable domain, rest sourced from reference TRBV18 and TRBJ2-7, is NAGVMQNPRHLVRRRGQEARLRCSPMKGHSHVYWYRQLPEEGLKFMVYLQKENIIDESGMPKERFSAEFPKEGPSILRIQQVVRGDSAAYFCASSAGTGHYEQYFGPGTRLTVT.

This chain links TRBV10-1 with TRBJ2-7, with 7 positions matching TRBD1. The CDR3 is 13 residues long. Trimming took 6 bases from V and 7 from J; bases not matched to a gene: 9. Germline lookup yields CDR1 WNHNN and CDR2 SYGVQD (reference sequence). DNA for the CDR3: TGCGCCAGCAGCCTCTACAGGGGAGAAGAGCAGTACTTC. Its protein is CASSLYRGEEQYF.

The V and J genes are TRBV18 and TRBJ2-1; 13 nucleotides align to TRBD2. Germline CDR1 reads KGHSH; CDR2 reads LQKENI. Trimming cost V 3 bases and J 7 bases; bases outside gene matches: 3. The CDR3 is 15 residues long. In DNA form, the CDR3 reads TGTGCCAGCTCACCGCGGACTAGCGGGGGTAATGAGCAGTTCTTC. Residues: CASSPRTSGGNEQFF.

The V gene is TRBV18, the J gene TRBJ2-1; TRBD2 matches at 14 bases. CDR1 and CDR2 (germline): KGHSH, LQKENI. CDR3 length: 15 residues. Unmatched junction bases numbered 1, after V lost 1 base and J lost 8 bases. CDR3 coding DNA: TGTGCCAGCTCACCACAGACTAGCGGGGGGGATGAGCAGTTCTTC. It encodes CASSPQTSGGDEQFF.

The chain joins TRBV25-1 to TRBJ2-5; TRBD1 agrees at 9 bases. Germline V gives CDR1 MGHDK, CDR2 SYGVNS. V lost 5 bases, J lost 2 bases, and 6 bases stayed unmatched. The CDR3 is 15 amino acids. The CDR3 here is CASSRGTGPQETQYF. The CDR3 DNA sequence: TGTGCCAGCAGTAGGGGGACAGGGCCTCAAGAGACCCAGTACTTC.

This chain links TRBV18 with TRBJ2-5; possibly TRBD1 for D (6 bases). Per the germline V gene, CDR1 is KGHSH and CDR2 is LQKENI. The CDR3 spans 14 residues. CDR3 bases: TGTGCGTCCAAATACAGGGAAGTTTCAGAGACCCAGTACTTC. The encoded protein is CASKYREVSETQYF.

The V and J genes are TRBV19 and TRBJ2-1, with 7 bases fitting TRBD2. The CDR3 extends over 16 amino acids. V lost 2 bases to trimming and J lost 0 bases; unmatched junction nucleotides: 4. Germline V gene lookup returns CDR1 LNHDA and CDR2 SQIVND (reference sequence). This CDR3 is CASSIRGLSSYNEQFF. The DNA for the CDR3 is TGTGCCAGTAGTATACGGGGACTAAGCTCCTACAATGAGCAGTTCTTC.